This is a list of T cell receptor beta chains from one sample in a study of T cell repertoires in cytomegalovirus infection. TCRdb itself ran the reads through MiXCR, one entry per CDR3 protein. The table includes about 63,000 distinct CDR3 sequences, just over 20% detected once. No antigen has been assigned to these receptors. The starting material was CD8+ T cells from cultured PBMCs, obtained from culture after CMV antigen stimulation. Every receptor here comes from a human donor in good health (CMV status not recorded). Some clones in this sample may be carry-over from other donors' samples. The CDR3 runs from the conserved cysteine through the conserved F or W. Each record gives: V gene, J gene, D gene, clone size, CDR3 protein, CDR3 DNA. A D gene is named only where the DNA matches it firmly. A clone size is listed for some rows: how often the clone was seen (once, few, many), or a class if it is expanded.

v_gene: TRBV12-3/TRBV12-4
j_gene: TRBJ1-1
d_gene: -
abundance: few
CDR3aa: CASSLSVFRGEGAFF
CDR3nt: TGTGCCAGCAGTTTGTCCGTTTTTCGGGGAGAGGGAGCTTTCTTT

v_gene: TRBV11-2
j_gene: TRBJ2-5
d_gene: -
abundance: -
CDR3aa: CASSPGRETQYF
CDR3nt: TGTGCCAGCAGCCCAGGCAGAGAGACCCAGTACTTC

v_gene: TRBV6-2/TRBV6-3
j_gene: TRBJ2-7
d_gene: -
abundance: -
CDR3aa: CASSYGQPEQYF
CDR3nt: TGTGCCAGCAGTTACGGACAGCCCGAGCAGTACTTC

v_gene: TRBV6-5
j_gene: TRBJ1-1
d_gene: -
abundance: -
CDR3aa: CASSGTENTEAFF
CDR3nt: TGTGCCAGCAGTGGGACCGAGAACACTGAAGCTTTCTTT

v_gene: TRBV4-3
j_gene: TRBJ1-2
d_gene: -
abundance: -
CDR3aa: CASSQDIETGASNYGYTF
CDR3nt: TGCGCCAGCAGCCAAGATATAGAGACGGGGGCTTCAAACTATGGCTACACCTTC

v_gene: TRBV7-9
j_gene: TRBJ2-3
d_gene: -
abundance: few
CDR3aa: CASSLGGSPTDTQYF
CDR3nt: TGTGCCAGCAGCTTAGGGGGTTCTCCCACAGATACGCAGTATTTT

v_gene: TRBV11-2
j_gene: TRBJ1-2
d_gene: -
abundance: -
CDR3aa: CASSLEGGLNYGYTF
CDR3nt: TGTGCCAGCAGCTTAGAAGGGGGGCTTAACTATGGCTACACCTTC

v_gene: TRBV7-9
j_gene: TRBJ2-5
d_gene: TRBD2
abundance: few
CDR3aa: CASSFSVLVGGQETQYF
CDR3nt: TGTGCCAGCAGCTTTAGTGTGTTGGTGGGGGGGCAAGAGACCCAGTACTTC

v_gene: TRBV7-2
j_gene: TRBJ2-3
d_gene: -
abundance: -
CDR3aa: CASSLELGGSTDTQYF
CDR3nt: TGTGCCAGCAGCTTAGAATTGGGCGGGAGCACAGATACGCAGTATTTT

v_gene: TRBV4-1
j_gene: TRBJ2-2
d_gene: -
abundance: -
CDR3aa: CASSQLLKPGELFF
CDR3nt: TGCGCCAGCAGCCAACTACTCAAACCCGGGGAGCTGTTTTTT

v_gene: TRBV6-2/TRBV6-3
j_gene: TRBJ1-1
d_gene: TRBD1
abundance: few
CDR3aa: CASSYSSGQGKFGGTEAFF
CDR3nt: TGTGCCAGCAGTTACTCCTCGGGACAGGGGAAATTTGGGGGCACTGAAGCTTTCTTT

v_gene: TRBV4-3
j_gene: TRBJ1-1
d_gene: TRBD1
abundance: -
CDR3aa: CASSQLLDLGQRSSEAFF
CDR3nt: TGCGCCAGCAGCCAGCTTCTCGACTTGGGACAGCGATCCTCTGAAGCTTTCTTT

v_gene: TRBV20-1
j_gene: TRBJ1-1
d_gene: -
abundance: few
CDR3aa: CSAKGNRGEAEAFF
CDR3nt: TGCAGTGCAAAGGGGAATAGGGGGGAGGCTGAAGCTTTCTTT

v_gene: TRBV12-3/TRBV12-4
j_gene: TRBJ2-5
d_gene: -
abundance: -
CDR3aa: CASSAGETQYF
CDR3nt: TGTGCCAGCAGTGCCGGAGAGACCCAGTACTTC

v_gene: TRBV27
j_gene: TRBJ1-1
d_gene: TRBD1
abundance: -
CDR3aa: CASSLWTGTNTEAFF
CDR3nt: TGTGCCAGCAGTTTATGGACAGGGACGAACACTGAAGCTTTCTTT

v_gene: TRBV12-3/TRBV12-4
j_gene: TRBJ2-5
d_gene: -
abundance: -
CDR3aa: CASSMGAGLGETQYF
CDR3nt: TGTGCCAGCAGTATGGGGGCGGGACTTGGAGAGACCCAGTACTTC

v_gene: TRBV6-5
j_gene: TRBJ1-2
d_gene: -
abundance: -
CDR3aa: CASSYSSAGGAGYTF
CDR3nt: TGTGCCAGCAGTTACTCCTCCGCGGGGGGGGCCGGCTACACCTTC

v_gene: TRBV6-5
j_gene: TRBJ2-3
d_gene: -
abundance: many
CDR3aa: CASSYRGDTQYF
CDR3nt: TGTGCCAGCAGTTACAGGGGAGATACGCAGTATTTT

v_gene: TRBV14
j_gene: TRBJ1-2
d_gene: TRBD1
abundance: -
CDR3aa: CASSQDLQGPPGGYTF
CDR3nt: TGTGCCAGCAGCCAAGATTTACAGGGGCCCCCTGGTGGCTACACCTTC

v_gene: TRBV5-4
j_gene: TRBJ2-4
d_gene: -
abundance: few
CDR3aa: CASSLRHSWIIGNIQYF
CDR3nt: TGTGCCAGCAGCTTGCGTCATTCCTGGATAATCGGAAACATTCAGTACTTC

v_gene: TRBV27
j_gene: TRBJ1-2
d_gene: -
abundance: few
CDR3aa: CASSIHREAGYTF
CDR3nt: TGTGCCAGCAGTATCCACAGGGAGGCTGGCTACACCTTC

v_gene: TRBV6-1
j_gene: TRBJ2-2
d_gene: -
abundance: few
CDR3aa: CASSEAGMGTGELFF
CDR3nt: TGTGCCAGCAGTGAAGCCGGGATGGGCACCGGGGAGCTGTTTTTT

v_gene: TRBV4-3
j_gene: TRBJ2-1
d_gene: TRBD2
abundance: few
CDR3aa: CASSQEGSSGGPPRSYNEQFF
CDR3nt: TGCGCCAGCAGCCAAGAGGGGTCTAGCGGGGGGCCCCCGAGGTCCTACAATGAGCAGTTCTTC

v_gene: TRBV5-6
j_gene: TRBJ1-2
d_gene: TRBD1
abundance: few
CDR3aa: CASNGRGLDYGYTF
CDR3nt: TGTGCCAGCAATGGCAGGGGGCTGGACTATGGCTACACCTTC

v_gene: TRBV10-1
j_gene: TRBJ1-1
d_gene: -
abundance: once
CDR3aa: CASSEFGPAEAFF
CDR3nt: TGCGCCAGCAGTGAGTTCGGTCCGGCTGAAGCTTTCTTT

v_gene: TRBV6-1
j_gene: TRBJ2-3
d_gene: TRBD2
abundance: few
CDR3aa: CASTAGGPTDTQYF
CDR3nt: TGTGCCAGCACGGCGGGGGGGCCGACAGATACGCAGTATTTT

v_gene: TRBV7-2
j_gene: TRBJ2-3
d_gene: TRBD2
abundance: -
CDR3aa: CASSPTLAGVGDTQYF
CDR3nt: TGTGCCAGCAGCCCTACACTAGCGGGGGTTGGGGATACGCAGTATTTT

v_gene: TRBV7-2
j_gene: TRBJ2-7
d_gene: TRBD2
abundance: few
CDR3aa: CASSLIRTSAYEQYF
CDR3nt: TGTGCCAGCAGCTTAATCCGGACTAGCGCCTACGAGCAGTACTTC

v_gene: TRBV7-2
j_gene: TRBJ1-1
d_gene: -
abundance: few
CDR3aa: CASSLQTLGTEAFF
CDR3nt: TGTGCCAGCAGCTTACAAACACTCGGGACTGAAGCTTTCTTT

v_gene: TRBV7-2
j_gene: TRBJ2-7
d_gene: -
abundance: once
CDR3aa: CASSLQPLSYEQYF
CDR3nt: TGTGCCAGCAGCTTGCAGCCCCTCTCCTACGAGCAGTACTTC

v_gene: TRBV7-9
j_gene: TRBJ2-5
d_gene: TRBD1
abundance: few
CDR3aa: CASSSRDRGSGQETQYF
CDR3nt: TGTGCCAGCAGCTCCCGGGACAGGGGATCGGGGCAAGAGACCCAGTACTTC